Listed here are 8 T cell receptor beta chains from one sample, sequenced in a study of vaccination and CD4 T cells after COVID-19. Regarding treatment: roughly ten-day PBMC culture with coronavirus spike peptide pools or control peptides (ViraFEST assay). With the Oncomine TCR Beta short-read assay, DNA from cultured CD4+ T cells was sequenced. TCRdb used MiXCR to reprocess the PCR reads, holding one entry per CDR3 protein. There are over 9,500 distinct CDR3 sequences in the sample; roughly three fifths occur only once, and around 21% lies in the top ten. These TCRs are of unknown antigen specificity. The specimen was CD4+ T cells from blood, cultured in vitro. The receptors shown here come from a human donor who had recovered from COVID-19.

The V gene is TRBV6-1, the J gene TRBJ2-1; a weak D match, TRBD2 (5 bases). Per the germline V gene, CDR1 is MNHNS and CDR2 is SASEGT. The CDR3 extends over 13 amino acids. Trimming took 6 bases from V and 5 from J, leaving 11 bases between them. The CDR3 DNA reads TGTGCCAGCAGCATCAGGACTCACAATGAGCAGTTCTTC. Amino acid sequence: CASSIRTHNEQFF.

CDR3 sequence (DNA): TGTGCCAGCAGCTTATATAGAGATACGCAGTATTTT. The encoded protein is CASSLYRDTQYF. The chain has TRBV7-2 and TRBJ2-3; no clear D. Trimming took 2 bases from V and 5 from J, leaving 5 bases between them. Germline assignment: CDR1 SGHTA and CDR2 FQGNSA. This CDR3 contains 12 residues.

The chain joins TRBV11-2 to TRBJ1-1; TRBD1 agrees at 9 bases. After removal of 0 bases from V and 10 bases from J, the junction contained 0 bases not matched to a gene. Germline assignment: CDR1 SGHAT and CDR2 FQNNGV. The CDR3 loop spans 12 amino acids. CDR3 bases: TGTGCCAGCAGCTTAGAGGACAGGGGAGCTTTCTTT. As protein: CASSLEDRGAFF.

The V and J genes are TRBV28 and TRBJ2-7; D may be TRBD1 (5 bases). There are 14 residues in the CDR3. Per germline, CDR1 MDHEN and CDR2 SYDVKM. Trimming removed 7 bases from V and 3 bases from J, with 16 bases in between. In nucleotides, the CDR3 is TGTGCCAGCACCGCTGGGGCAACCATCTACGAGCAGTACTTC. This sequence encodes CASTAGATIYEQYF.

The chain employs TRBV20-1 and TRBJ2-3; D gene unclear. The CDR3 is made up of 15 amino acids. The germline gives CDR1 DFQATT, CDR2 SNEGSKA (reference sequence). The germline V and J ends were trimmed by 3 bases and 2 bases, with 15 bases remaining between them. The CDR3 DNA reads as TGCAGTGCTAGGCGTGGGCCGGGTGTCACAGATACGCAGTATTTT. This gives the protein CSARRGPGVTDTQYF.

The chain uses TRBV7-9 and TRBJ1-1; D gene uncertain. This CDR3 has 15 residues. V was shortened by 5 bases and J by 4 bases, with 17 bases between the two germline ends. Germline V gives CDR1 SEHNR, CDR2 FQNEAQ (reference sequence). CDR3 amino acids: CASSIRSFGSTEAFF. The CDR3 DNA reads as TGTGCCAGCAGCATACGATCTTTCGGATCCACTGAAGCTTTCTTT. The complete variable domain, with remaining parts taken from reference TRBV7-9 and TRBJ1-1, reads DTGVSQNPRHKITKRGQNVTFRCDPISEHNRLYWYRQTLGQGPEFLTYFQNEAQLEKSRLLSDRFSAERPKGSFSTLEIQRTEQGDSAMYLCASSIRSFGSTEAFFGQGTRLTVV.

This chain uses TRBV11-2 with TRBJ2-7; D perhaps matches TRBD1 (5 bases). V was cut by 1 base and J by 3 bases, with 10 bases left in between. The CDR3 runs 14 residues. Germline V gene sequence: CDR1 SGHAT, CDR2 FQNNGV. The CDR3 sequence is CASSLAAGYYEQYF. The CDR3 DNA reads TGTGCCAGCAGCTTAGCAGCAGGGTACTACGAGCAGTACTTC.

This clonotype showed up just a few times. The chain couples TRBV6-5 to TRBJ1-2; 9 positions agree with TRBD1. The CDR3 totals 15 residues. Germline V gives CDR1 MNHEY, CDR2 SVGAGI. With 0 bases clipped from V and 2 bases from J, the junction kept 1 base outside the gene matches. The CDR3: CASSYSGTGNYGYTF. In nucleotides, the CDR3 is TGTGCCAGCAGTTACTCTGGGACAGGGAACTATGGCTACACCTTC.